This record covers a single TCR beta chain. Recovered participants had two consecutive negative NP/OP PCR tests, healthcare professional clearance, or symptom resolution. This table comes from immunoSEQ multiplex PCR, and its TCRdb copy is limited to in-frame clones, with some not included. The sample carries about 230,000 clones, roughly 87% recorded once. CDR3 length equals 13 residues. CDR1 is LGHNA, CDR2 YSLEER, per germline. Deletions cut 3 bases from V and 4 bases from J, with 9 bases between. These data belong to a study of blood T cell repertoires in COVID-19. About the study: Sites across the United States, Italy and Spain contributed samples from acute and convalescent COVID-19.

Sequencing used PBMCs or T cells enriched from blood (not recorded which). This sequence originates from a young man who had recovered from COVID-19. J is TRBJ1-2 and V is TRBV4-3, with D perhaps matching TRBD1 (6 bases). CDR3 loop: CASSHSTGYGYTF. For the CDR3, the DNA is TGCGCCAGCAGCCACTCGACAGGCTATGGCTACACCTTC.